This entry lists 26 T cell receptor beta chains sequenced from one sample in a study of blood T cells in healthy people across ages. Through a sample-barcoded 5' primer and a J-beta primer mix, a second PCR was run for about 7 to 12 cycles. TCRdb fed the 5' RACE reads into MiXCR, producing one record per CDR3 protein. This sample has 1.5 million to 2 million distinct CDR3 sequences; 28% occur once, and the top ten carry more than 6%. Sample: blood. These TCRs come from a woman in her twenties or thirties in good health.

This clonotype has ten or more counts. The chain joins TRBV29-1 to TRBJ2-3, with TRBD1 matching over 9 bases. CDR1 SQVTM and CDR2 ANQGSEA come from the germline V gene. With 6 bases clipped from V and 6 bases from J, the junction kept 10 bases outside the gene matches. The CDR3 length is 14 residues. The CDR3 sequence is CSVTPGQGVDTQYF. CDR3 DNA sequence: TGCAGCGTCACTCCGGGACAGGGTGTGGATACGCAGTATTTT.

This clonotype showed up many times. A read error may produce the germline difference seen at one junction end. The chain couples TRBV12-3 or TRBV12-4 to TRBJ1-5, with no clear D. The CDR3 has 13 amino acids. The CDR3 reads CASSLAGSQPQHF. The CDR3 coding sequence is TGTGCCAGCAGCTTAGCCGGTTCCCAGCCCCAGCATTTT.

Concerning this clonotype: A much larger clone lies a single base off, so this may be a read error. This chain connects TRBV12-3 or TRBV12-4 to TRBJ2-5; D uncertain. The DNA end is a closer match to TRBJ2-7, so the J assignment may be wrong. The CDR3 covers 13 residues. The CDR3 region has the DNA TGTACCAGCAGTTTACACGGATTCTACGAGCAGTACTTC. This translates into CTSSLHGFYEQYF.

In this sample, this clonotype turned up many times. This sequence joins TRBV28 and TRBJ1-4; no clear D. The CDR3 spans 12 residues. Germline-derived CDR1 and CDR2 are MDHEN and SYDVKM. V was shortened by 6 bases and J by 7 bases, with 9 bases between the two germline ends. CDR3 in DNA: TGTGCCAGCAGCCTCTTGGGTGAAAAACTGTTTTTT. Translating it yields CASSLLGEKLFF.

CDR3 region: CASSVGLAGQTQYF. The CDR3 DNA reads TGTGCCAGCAGCGTAGGTCTAGCGGGACAGACCCAGTACTTC. This chain connects TRBV9 to TRBJ2-5, with TRBD2 identical over 9 bases. Looked up from germline, CDR1 is SGDLS and CDR2 is YYNGEE. The J segment lost 6 bases and the V segment lost 0 bases, leaving 3 bases of the junction unmatched. This CDR3 is 14 amino acids long.

This clonotype came up a few times. The chain recombines TRBV24-1 with TRBJ2-5, with 7 bases fitting TRBD1. V trimming: 4 bases; J trimming: 2 bases; junction bases outside the gene matches: 6. CDR3 size: 15 residues. CDR1 is KGHDR and CDR2 is SFDVKD in the germline V gene. CDR3 protein: CATSELWDSQETQYF. In DNA form, the CDR3 reads TGTGCCACCAGTGAACTGTGGGACAGTCAAGAGACCCAGTACTTC.

The chain carries TRBV9 and TRBJ2-1; TRBD2 matches 10 bases. The J segment lost 7 bases and the V segment lost 1 base, leaving 5 bases of the junction unmatched. The CDR3 loop spans 15 amino acids. Germline V gives CDR1 SGDLS, CDR2 YYNGEE. The chain's CDR3 is CASSVSASGGNEQFF. CDR3 sequence (DNA): TGTGCCAGCAGCGTATCGGCTAGCGGGGGAAATGAGCAGTTCTTC.

In this sample, this clonotype turned up many times. The chain has TRBV20-1 and TRBJ2-3, with TRBD1 as a possible D gene (5 bases). Per germline, CDR1 DFQATT and CDR2 SNEGSKA (reference sequence). The CDR3 sequence is 13 residues long. Trimming took 1 base from V and 8 from J, leaving 13 bases between them. In nucleotides, the CDR3 is TGCAGTGCTAGAGCAGGGTTTCTCGGTACGCAGTATTTT. Protein sequence: CSARAGFLGTQYF.

This clonotype was detected a few times. This may arise from a read error, as a much more abundant clone is one base away. The chain joins TRBV27 to TRBJ2-7; D not resolved. Germline V gives CDR1 MNHEY, CDR2 SMNVEV (reference sequence). The CDR3 totals 14 residues. Here the CDR3 DNA reads TGTGCCAACAGTTTATATGGCAACTCCTACGAGCAGTACTTC. Translation: CANSLYGNSYEQYF.

The chain joins TRBV6-2 or TRBV6-3 to TRBJ2-5, with TRBD1 matching 7 bases. V was pared by 8 bases and J by 5 bases, with 17 bases of the junction left unmatched. The length of the CDR3 is 16 residues. Germline CDR1 MNHEY, CDR2 SVGEGT. For the CDR3, the DNA is TGTGCCAGCCCCGCACCGGACAGGCGTAATTTGGAGACCCAGTACTTC. Translation: CASPAPDRRNLETQYF.

The table lists this clonotype with a count of one. The chain joins TRBV5-1 to TRBJ2-1, with D perhaps matching TRBD2 (6 bases). There are 17 residues in the CDR3. Trimming took off 0 bases at V and 6 bases at J, with 19 bases between the two ends. The germline gives CDR1 SGHRS, CDR2 YFSETQ. The CDR3, as DNA: TGCGCCAGCAGCTTGGACCTTGGGCCAGCGGGCTCCAATGAGCAGTTCTTC. It is translated as CASSLDLGPAGSNEQFF.

J is TRBJ2-4 and V is TRBV7-2; 9 bases are a match to TRBD1. The CDR3 consists of 16 residues. V was pared by 1 base and J by 2 bases, with 3 bases of the junction left unmatched. The germline V gene encodes CDR1 SGHTA and CDR2 FQGNSA. CDR3 nucleotides: TGTACCAGCAGCTTAGAACAGGGGGCTTCCAAAAACATTCAGTACTTC. It encodes CTSSLEQGASKNIQYF.

The V and J genes are TRBV5-1 and TRBJ2-3; D is possibly TRBD2 (5 bases). V lost 0 bases, J lost 7 bases, and 9 bases lay in between. Germline loops: CDR1 SGHRS, CDR2 YFSETQ. The CDR3 contains 13 residues. As DNA, the CDR3 is TGCGCCAGCAGCTTGGCCTCGGGGAATACGCAGTATTTT. Residues: CASSLASGNTQYF.

This clonotype was found many times. V gene TRBV20-1 combines with J gene TRBJ1-5; 7 bases are a match to TRBD1. There are 14 residues in the CDR3. J was trimmed by 6 bases and V by 3 bases; bases with no gene match: 8. Germline V lookup: CDR1 DFQATT, CDR2 SNEGSKA (reference sequence). CDR3 sequence reads: CSASLTGYGQPQHF. The CDR3 bases are TGCAGTGCTAGTTTGACAGGGTATGGTCAGCCCCAGCATTTT.

This clonotype has at least ten counts. The V call is TRBV6-5, the J call TRBJ2-1; D call uncertain. Germline CDR1 reads MNHEY; CDR2 reads SVGAGI. Trimming removed 5 bases from V and 6 bases from J, with 8 bases in between. CDR3 length: 12 residues. This CDR3 is CASSRVGNEQFF. The CDR3 DNA follows: TGTGCCAGCAGTCGGGTCGGCAATGAGCAGTTCTTC.

The V and J genes are TRBV6-5 and TRBJ2-7; 11 bases align to TRBD1. Germline V gives CDR1 MNHEY, CDR2 SVGAGI. The CDR3 consists of 15 residues. V was clipped by 7 bases and J by 3 bases; unmatched bases: 8. The CDR3 here is CASTNPGTGGYEQYF. CDR3 coding DNA: TGTGCCAGCACTAATCCCGGGACAGGGGGCTACGAGCAGTACTTC.

Turning to this clonotype: The germline gene is not matched at one end of the junction; a read error may be the cause. V gene TRBV11-2 combines with J gene TRBJ1-2, with unresolved D. The germline V gene has CDR1 SGHAT and CDR2 FQNNGV. There are 11 residues in the CDR3. The CDR3 here is CASGLSGGYTF. The CDR3, as DNA: TGTGCCAGCGGCTTAAGTGGCGGCTACACCTTC.

This clonotype was counted a few times. This chain joins TRBV5-1 and TRBJ2-3; TRBD2 matches at 9 bases. Germline V gene lookup returns CDR1 SGHRS and CDR2 YFSETQ. V lost 4 bases and J lost 0; bases outside the gene matches: 6. The CDR3 is 16 residues long. The CDR3 loop reads CASSIERGASTDTQYF. The CDR3 DNA is TGCGCCAGCAGCATAGAGCGGGGGGCCAGCACAGATACGCAGTATTTT.

For this clonotype: The junction shows a germline mismatch at one end, possibly a read error. The chain combines TRBV20-1 with TRBJ1-2, with 9 bases fitting TRBD1. The V gene's germline CDR1 is DFQATT and CDR2 SNEGSKA (reference sequence). The length of the CDR3 is 13 residues. The CDR3 DNA sequence: TGCAGTGCCGCGGGACAGGGAGACTATGACTACACCTTC. This codes for CSAAGQGDYDYTF.

This clonotype was detected a few times. The chain combines TRBV11-2 with TRBJ2-7; D remains ambiguous. Germline V gene lookup returns CDR1 SGHAT and CDR2 FQNNGV. This CDR3 is 15 amino acids long. Trimming removed 1 base at V and 0 bases at J, with 10 bases between. DNA of the CDR3: TGTGCCAGCAGCTTAGGATGGGTCAGCTCCTACGAGCAGTACTTC. Protein product: CASSLGWVSSYEQYF.

Worth noting for this clonotype: At one end the junction does not follow the germline gene, possibly because of a read error. The chain employs TRBV4-2 and TRBJ1-6, with 7 nucleotides matching TRBD1. The CDR3 loop spans 17 amino acids. Germline assignment: CDR1 LGHNA and CDR2 YNFKEQ. The CDR3 DNA reads TGTGCCAGCAGCCAAGATCTAGGAACAGGGGCTAATTCACCCCCCCACTTT. Translating it yields CASSQDLGTGANSPPHF.

This chain connects TRBV20-1 to TRBJ2-1; 9 bases agree with TRBD2. The germline CDR1 and CDR2 sequences are DFQATT and SNEGSKA (reference sequence). V trimming: 0 bases; J trimming: 5 bases; junction bases outside the gene matches: 5. There are 15 residues in the CDR3. CDR3 in amino acids: CSARDPLAGNNEQFF. As DNA, the CDR3 is TGCAGTGCTAGAGATCCCCTAGCGGGAAACAATGAGCAGTTCTTC.

The chain is built from TRBV20-1 and TRBJ2-7, with 8 positions matching TRBD1. After removal of 3 bases from V and 5 bases from J, the junction contained 9 bases not matched to a gene. The CDR3 sequence is 14 residues long. Germline V lookup: CDR1 DFQATT, CDR2 SNEGSKA (reference sequence). The CDR3 protein is CSARSNRGFHEQYF. In DNA, the CDR3 is TGCAGTGCTAGGTCCAACAGGGGGTTCCACGAGCAGTACTTC.

This clonotype was recorded many times. The gene calls are TRBV11-2 and TRBJ2-7, with D possibly being TRBD1 or TRBD2 (6 bases each). From germline, CDR1 is SGHAT and CDR2 FQNNGV. V shed 4 bases and J shed 5 bases, with 15 bases lying between them. The CDR3 runs to 14 residues. The CDR3 DNA sequence: TGTGCCAGCAGCTCTTTAGAGGGGGGCAACGAGCAGTACTTC. Residues: CASSSLEGGNEQYF.

The rearrangement links TRBV20-1 to TRBJ2-2, with D perhaps assigned TRBD1 or TRBD2 (5 bases each). This CDR3 is built from 17 residues. Trimming cost V 5 bases and J 5 bases, with 24 bases left between them. The germline CDR1 and CDR2 sequences are DFQATT and SNEGSKA (reference sequence). The CDR3 nucleotides read TGCAGTGCTCCGAGGATTCTGGGGGAAGAGAATACCGGGGAGCTGTTTTTT. As protein: CSAPRILGEENTGELFF.

This clonotype showed up many times. The chain carries TRBV10-3 and TRBJ1-5, with no clear D. Germline values: CDR1 ENHRY, CDR2 SYGVKD. The V end lost 3 bases, the J end lost 1 base, and 4 bases lay between the germline ends. The CDR3 extends over 13 amino acids. CDR3 DNA sequence: TGTGCCATCAGTGAAGTCAGCAATCAGCCCCAGCATTTT. Protein product: CAISEVSNQPQHF.